One sample yielded the 15 T cell receptor beta chains listed below, sequenced in a study of T cell responses to AZD1222 COVID-19 vaccine. This table comes from immunoSEQ multiplex PCR, and its TCRdb copy is limited to in-frame clones, with some not included. Counted here are 140,000 or so clones, roughly nine tenths occurring once; the ten biggest clones make up about 7.5%. The sample was peripheral blood, taken 28 days after the second dose of the MenACWY control vaccine. The source of these receptors is an adult who received the MenACWY meningococcal vaccine as a control.

This sequence joins TRBV7-8 and TRBJ2-3; D may match TRBD1 or TRBD2 (6 bases each). Germline V CDR1 and CDR2: SGHVS, FQNEAQ. V shed 5 bases and J shed 2 bases, with 17 bases lying between them. CDR3 length equals 16 residues. CDR3 bases: TGTGCCAGCAGCCCCCAGCGCCGGGGGCCCACAGATACGCAGTATTTT. Translating gives CASSPQRRGPTDTQYF.

The chain uses TRBV7-2 and TRBJ1-4, with D perhaps TRBD1 (6 bases). This CDR3 is 14 amino acids long. V was cut by 5 bases and J by 3 bases, with 10 bases left in between. Germline values: CDR1 SGHTA, CDR2 FQGNSA. CDR3 coding DNA: TGTGCCAGCAGCAAACAGGGTTCTAATGAAAAACTGTTTTTT. It yields the protein CASSKQGSNEKLFF.

On this clone itself: One end of the junction is discordant with germline, which a read error may explain. V is TRBV5-4 and J is TRBJ2-1; the match to TRBD2 covers 13 bases. The CDR3 contains 17 residues. CDR1 and CDR2 from the germline V gene are SGHNT and YYREEE (reference sequence). The CDR3 loop is CASSLGLAGGSFNEQFF. The CDR3 nucleotides read TGTGCCAGCAGCTTGGGACTAGCGGGAGGATCCTTCAATGAGCAGTTCTTC.

The chain uses TRBV30 and TRBJ2-7; D is unclear. The V gene's germline CDR1 is GTSNPN and CDR2 SVGIG (reference sequence). With 0 bases removed from V and 0 bases from J, the gap between germline ends came to 15 bases. The CDR3 contains 16 residues. The CDR3 region is CAWSVLWTASSYEQYF. CDR3 DNA sequence: TGTGCCTGGAGTGTACTTTGGACGGCCAGCTCCTACGAGCAGTACTTC. The entire variable domain, with the rest obtained from reference TRBV30 and TRBJ2-7, is as follows: SQTIHQWPATLVQPVGSPLSLECTVEGTSNPNLYWYRQAAGRGLQLLFYSVGIGQISSEVPQNLSASRPQDRQFILSSKKLLLSDSGFYLCAWSVLWTASSYEQYFGPGTRLTVT.

This chain links TRBV7-3 with TRBJ1-5; D perhaps matches TRBD1 (6 bases). The CDR3 extends over 12 amino acids. Germline V gives CDR1 SGHTA, CDR2 FQGTGA. Trimming stripped 5 bases from V and 6 bases from J, with 8 bases between. The chain's CDR3 is CASSQQGQPQHF. DNA for the CDR3: TGTGCCAGCAGCCAACAGGGTCAGCCCCAGCATTTT.

The chain has TRBV4-3 and TRBJ2-7; D perhaps matches TRBD2 (6 bases). The CDR3 has 14 amino acids. The germline V gene has CDR1 LGHNA and CDR2 YSLEER. V shed 0 bases and J shed 5 bases, with 11 bases lying between them. Here the CDR3 reads CASSQEGGANEQYF. The CDR3 nucleotides read TGCGCCAGCAGCCAAGAAGGAGGGGCCAACGAGCAGTACTTC.

V is TRBV7-3 and J is TRBJ1-1; TRBD1 might be the D (5 bases). This CDR3 region has 15 residues. The germline V gene encodes CDR1 SGHTA and CDR2 FQGTGA. V lost 5 bases to trimming and J lost 1 base, with 14 bases between them. As DNA, the CDR3 is TGTGCCAGCAGCCCGACTGGGGCTGGGAACACTGAAGCTTTCTTT. Protein product: CASSPTGAGNTEAFF.

CDR3 loop: CASSRDQGVGTEAFF. CDR3 coding DNA: TGTGCCAGCAGTCGGGACCAAGGGGTTGGAACTGAAGCTTTCTTT. V gene TRBV27 combines with J gene TRBJ1-1, with a possible D match to TRBD1 (5 bases). This CDR3 has 15 amino acids. The V and J ends lost 5 bases and 5 bases respectively, with 18 bases between them. Germline V gene data show CDR1 as MNHEY and CDR2 as SMNVEV (reference sequence).

This clone appeared a single time. The chain uses TRBV7-9 and TRBJ2-3; 7 nucleotides align to TRBD2. The CDR3 extends over 17 amino acids. V was clipped by 5 bases and J by 4 bases; unmatched bases: 15. The germline CDR1 and CDR2 sequences are SEHNR and FQNEAQ (reference sequence). The CDR3 DNA reads as TGTGCCAGCAGCCCAGCCGGGACTAAGCTATTATCAGATACGCAGTATTTT. Translating it yields CASSPAGTKLLSDTQYF.

The CDR3 spells CASGQTAFSYNEQFF. DNA of the CDR3: TGTGCCAGTGGGCAGACTGCCTTCTCCTACAATGAGCAGTTCTTC. The chain couples TRBV19 to TRBJ2-1; no clear D. Trimming stripped 8 bases from V and 0 bases from J, with 14 bases between. Germline CDR1 is LNHDA and CDR2 is SQIVND (reference sequence). The CDR3 sequence is 15 residues long.

The CDR3 is CATSRRRVSGTDTQYF. The CDR3, as DNA: TGTGCCACCAGTCGCAGAAGGGTGTCCGGCACAGATACGCAGTATTTT. The gene calls are TRBV24-1 and TRBJ2-3, with D hard to call. The CDR3 extends over 16 amino acids. CDR1 and CDR2 from the germline V gene are KGHDR and SFDVKD. With 6 bases removed from V and 1 base from J, the gap between germline ends came to 16 bases.

The gene calls are TRBV29-1 and TRBJ2-7; perhaps D is TRBD1 or TRBD2 (5 bases each). CDR1 is SQVTM and CDR2 is ANQGSEA in the germline V gene. The CDR3 runs 16 residues. Between the trimmed V and J ends, which lost 1 base and 1 base, there was a span of 17 bases. CDR3 bases: TGCAGCGTTGAAGGGCTAAACCGGGACGAGTCCTACGAGCAGTACTTC. Amino acid sequence: CSVEGLNRDESYEQYF.

J is TRBJ2-7 and V is TRBV5-1, with 8 bases that match TRBD1. V was clipped by 0 bases and J by 6 bases; unmatched bases: 8. This CDR3 has 15 amino acids. Germline V lookup: CDR1 SGHRS, CDR2 YFSETQ. CDR3 sequence (DNA): TGCGCCAGCAGCTTGGCGGGAACAGGGGGTACCGAGCAGTACTTC. Its protein product is CASSLAGTGGTEQYF.

This clone was counted a single time. The chain has TRBV29-1 and TRBJ2-5; perhaps TRBD2 as D (5 bases). This CDR3 contains 14 residues. Germline lookup yields CDR1 SQVTM and CDR2 ANQGSEA. V was pared by 7 bases and J by 3 bases, with 18 bases between. The CDR3: CSAQGSTMKETQYF. As DNA, the CDR3 is TGCAGCGCTCAAGGTTCGACTATGAAAGAGACCCAGTACTTC.

The V gene is TRBV7-9, the J gene TRBJ2-5; 9 nucleotides line up with TRBD1. The junction had 5 bases not matched to a gene; V was cut back by 5 bases and J by 1 base. Germline V gene sequence: CDR1 SEHNR, CDR2 FQNEAQ (reference sequence). This CDR3 has 15 residues. CDR3 protein: CASSHPTGGQETQYF. For the CDR3, the DNA is TGTGCCAGCAGCCATCCGACAGGGGGCCAAGAGACCCAGTACTTC.